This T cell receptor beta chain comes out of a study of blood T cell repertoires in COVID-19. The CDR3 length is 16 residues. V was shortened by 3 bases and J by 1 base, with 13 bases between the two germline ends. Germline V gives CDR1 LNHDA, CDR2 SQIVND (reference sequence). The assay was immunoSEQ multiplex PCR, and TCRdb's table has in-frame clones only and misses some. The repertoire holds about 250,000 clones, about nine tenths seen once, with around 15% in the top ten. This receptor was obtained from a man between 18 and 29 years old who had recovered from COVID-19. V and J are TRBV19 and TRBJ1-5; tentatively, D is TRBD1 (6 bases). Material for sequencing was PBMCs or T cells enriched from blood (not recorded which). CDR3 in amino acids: CASSIRGGESNQPQHF. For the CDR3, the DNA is TGTGCCAGTAGTATTAGGGGGGGGGAGAGCAATCAGCCCCAGCATTTT.